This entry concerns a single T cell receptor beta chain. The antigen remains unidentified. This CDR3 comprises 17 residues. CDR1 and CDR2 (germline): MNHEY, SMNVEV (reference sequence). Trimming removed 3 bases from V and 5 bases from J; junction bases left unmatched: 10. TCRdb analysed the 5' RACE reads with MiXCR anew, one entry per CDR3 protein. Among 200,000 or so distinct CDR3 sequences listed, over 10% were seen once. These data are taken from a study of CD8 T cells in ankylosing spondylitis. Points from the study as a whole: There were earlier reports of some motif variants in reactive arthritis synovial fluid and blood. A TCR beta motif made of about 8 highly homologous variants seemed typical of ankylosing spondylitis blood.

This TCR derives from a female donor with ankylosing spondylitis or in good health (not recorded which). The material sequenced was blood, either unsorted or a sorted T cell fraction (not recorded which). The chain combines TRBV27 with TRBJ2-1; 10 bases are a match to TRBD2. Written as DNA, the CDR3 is TGTGCCAGCAGTTTGTCCAGCGGGAGGGCCGCGGACAATGAGCAGTTCTTC. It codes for CASSLSSGRAADNEQFF.